The 5 T cell receptor beta chains presented below share a single source sample, sequenced in a study of T-cell reconstitution after alpha-beta-depleted transplantation in children. The authors prepared the TCRbeta library with unique molecular identifiers. TCRdb fed the PCR reads into MiXCR, producing one record per CDR3 protein. Of around 700,000 distinct CDR3 sequences listed, 13% are singletons. The sample consisted of PBMCs, taken before TCRalphabeta/CD19-depleted stem cell transplant. Receptor source: a girl aged 2 to 9 with congenital amegakaryocytic thrombocytopenia, due to receive a stem cell transplant.

This clonotype was counted ten times or more. V gene TRBV6-5 combines with J gene TRBJ2-1; TRBD1 matches 9 bases. With 0 bases clipped from V and 8 bases from J, the junction kept 17 bases outside the gene matches. Germline assignment: CDR1 MNHEY and CDR2 SVGAGI. The CDR3 is 19 amino acids. The CDR3 here is CASSYSLFRRTGAKDEQFF. In nucleotides, the CDR3 is TGTGCCAGCAGTTACTCGCTCTTTCGAAGGACAGGGGCAAAGGATGAGCAGTTCTTC.

Comment on this clonotype: A read error may be the cause here, since a much bigger clone is one base away. The V and J genes are TRBV6-5 and TRBJ2-1; D gene uncertain. This CDR3 spans 15 amino acids. The germline V gene has CDR1 MNHEY and CDR2 SVGAGI. CDR3 bases: TGTGCCAGCAGTTACTCCAAGATCCCCTACAATGAGCGGTTCTTC. Amino acid sequence: CASSYSKIPYNERFF.

This clonotype was counted a single time. A much larger clone sits a single nucleotide away, making a read error possible. The rearrangement joins TRBV29-1 to TRBJ1-2; D unresolved. Germline CDR1 reads SQVTM; CDR2 reads ANQGSEA. The CDR3 runs to 13 residues. CDR3 sequence (DNA): TGCAGCGCTATCCCCGGTACGGACTATGGCTACCCCTTC. Amino acid sequence: CSAIPGTDYGYPF.

In this sample, this clonotype turned up a few times. This chain joins TRBV6-5 and TRBJ2-1; TRBD1 is a possible D gene (5 bases). The CDR3 length is 12 residues. Trimming left V 2 bases short and J 6 bases short, with 5 bases between. Per the germline V gene, CDR1 is MNHEY and CDR2 is SVGAGI. The CDR3 loop is CASSYQGNEQFF. The DNA for the CDR3 is TGTGCCAGCAGTTACCAGGGCAATGAGCAGTTCTTC.

This clonotype was counted many times. The genes are TRBV20-1 and TRBJ2-5; D not certain. The germline V and J ends were trimmed by 2 bases and 1 base, with 11 bases remaining between them. The germline gives CDR1 DFQATT, CDR2 SNEGSKA (reference sequence). The CDR3 is made up of 14 amino acids. CDR3 sequence: CSARIGQVQETQYF. The CDR3 DNA follows: TGCAGTGCTAGAATCGGTCAGGTCCAAGAGACCCAGTACTTC.